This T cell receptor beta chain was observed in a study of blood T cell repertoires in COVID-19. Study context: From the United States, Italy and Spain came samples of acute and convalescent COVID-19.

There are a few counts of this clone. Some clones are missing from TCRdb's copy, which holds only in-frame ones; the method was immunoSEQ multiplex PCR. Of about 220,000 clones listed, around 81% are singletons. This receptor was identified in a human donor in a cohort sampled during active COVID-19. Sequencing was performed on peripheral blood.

For the CDR3, the DNA is TGCAGTGCTAGTGATTTTGAAGGAGGGACGGGCTATGGCTACACCTTC. Translation gives CSASDFEGGTGYGYTF. This chain uses TRBV20-1 with TRBJ1-2, with a tentative D call TRBD1 (5 bases). The V and J ends lost 3 bases and 4 bases respectively, with 21 bases between them. Germline CDR1 is DFQATT and CDR2 is SNEGSKA (reference sequence). CDR3 length equals 16 residues.